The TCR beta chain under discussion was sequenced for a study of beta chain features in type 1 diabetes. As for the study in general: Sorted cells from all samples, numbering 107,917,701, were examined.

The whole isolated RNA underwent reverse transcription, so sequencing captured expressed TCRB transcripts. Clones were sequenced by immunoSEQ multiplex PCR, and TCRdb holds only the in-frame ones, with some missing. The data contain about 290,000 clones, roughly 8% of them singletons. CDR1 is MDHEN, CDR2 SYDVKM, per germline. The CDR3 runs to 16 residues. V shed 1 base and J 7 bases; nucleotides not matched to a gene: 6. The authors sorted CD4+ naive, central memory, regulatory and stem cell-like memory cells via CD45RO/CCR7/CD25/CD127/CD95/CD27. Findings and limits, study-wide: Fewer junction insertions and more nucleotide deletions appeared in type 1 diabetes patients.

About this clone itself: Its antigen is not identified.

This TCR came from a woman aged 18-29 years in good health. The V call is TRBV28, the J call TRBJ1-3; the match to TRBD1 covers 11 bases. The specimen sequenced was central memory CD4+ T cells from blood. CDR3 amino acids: CASSLFRTGGLNTIYF. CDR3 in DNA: TGTGCCAGCAGTTTATTTAGGACAGGGGGCCTCAACACCATATATTTT.